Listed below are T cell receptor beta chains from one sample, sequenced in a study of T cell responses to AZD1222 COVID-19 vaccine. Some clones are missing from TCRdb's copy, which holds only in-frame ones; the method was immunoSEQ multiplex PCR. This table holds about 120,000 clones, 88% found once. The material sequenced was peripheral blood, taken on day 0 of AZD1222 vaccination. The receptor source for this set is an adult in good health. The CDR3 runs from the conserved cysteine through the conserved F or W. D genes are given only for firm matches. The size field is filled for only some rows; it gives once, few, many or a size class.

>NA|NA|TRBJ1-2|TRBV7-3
CASSLDPIETNYGYTF
TGTGCCAGCAGCCTTGACCCCATCGAGACTAACTATGGCTACACCTTC
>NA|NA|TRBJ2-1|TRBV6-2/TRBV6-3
CASSRPGSSYNEQFF
TGTGCCAGCAGCCGCCCAGGGAGCTCCTACAATGAGCAGTTCTTC
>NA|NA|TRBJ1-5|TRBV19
CASSMGGFEHF
TGTGCCAGTAGTATGGGGGGATTCGAACATTTT
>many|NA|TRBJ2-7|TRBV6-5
CASYPGMGPNEQYF
TGTGCCAGCTACCCAGGCATGGGGCCAAACGAGCAGTACTTC
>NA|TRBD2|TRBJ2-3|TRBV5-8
CASSLGTSGRGDTQYF
TGTGCCAGCAGCTTGGGGACTAGCGGGAGGGGAGATACGCAGTATTTT
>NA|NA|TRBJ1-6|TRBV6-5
CASNVGGSSPLHF
TGTGCCAGCAACGTGGGGGGCTCTTCACCCCTCCACTTT
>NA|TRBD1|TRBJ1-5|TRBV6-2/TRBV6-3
CASSSLTGGASQPQHF
TGTGCCAGCAGTTCCCTTACAGGGGGCGCGAGTCAGCCCCAGCATTTT
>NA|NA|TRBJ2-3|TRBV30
CAWSGGNKRESTDTQYF
TGTGCCTGGAGTGGCGGTAATAAGAGGGAGAGCACAGATACGCAGTATTTT
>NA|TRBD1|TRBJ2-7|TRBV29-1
CSVEGTGEQYF
TGCAGCGTTGAGGGGACAGGAGAGCAGTACTTC
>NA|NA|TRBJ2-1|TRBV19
CASSIGASYNEQFF
TGTGCCAGTAGTATAGGGGCTTCCTACAATGAGCAGTTCTTC
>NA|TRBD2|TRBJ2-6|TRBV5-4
CASGVPGLAAAGANVLTF
TGTGCCAGCGGCGTACCGGGACTAGCGGCGGCTGGGGCCAACGTCCTGACTTTC
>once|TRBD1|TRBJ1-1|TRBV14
CASSPWTGGVGRTEAFF
TGTGCCAGCAGCCCCTGGACAGGGGGCGTGGGGAGAACTGAAGCTTTCTTT
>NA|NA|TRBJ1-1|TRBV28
CASSLPRVPAEAFF
TGTGCCAGCAGTTTACCCAGGGTTCCCGCTGAAGCTTTCTTT
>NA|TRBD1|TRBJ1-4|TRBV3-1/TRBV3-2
CASSHSTGGSATNEKLFF
TGTGCCAGCAGCCATTCCACAGGGGGGTCTGCAACTAATGAAAAACTGTTTTTT
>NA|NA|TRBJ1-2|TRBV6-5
CASSFDGNYGYTF
TGTGCCAGCAGTTTTGACGGTAACTATGGCTACACCTTC
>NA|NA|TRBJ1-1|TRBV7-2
CASSLEAGTEAFF
TGTGCCAGCAGCTTAGAGGCGGGCACTGAAGCTTTCTTT
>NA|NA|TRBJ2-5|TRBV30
CAWTPTVQETQYF
TGTGCCTGGACCCCGACAGTCCAAGAGACCCAGTACTTC
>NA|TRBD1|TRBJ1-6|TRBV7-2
CASSLGTGGGNSPLHF
TGTGCCAGCAGCTTAGGGACAGGTGGGGGCAATTCACCCCTCCACTTT
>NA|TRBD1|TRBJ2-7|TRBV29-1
CSVPGQGFYEQYF
TGCAGCGTTCCGGGACAGGGATTCTACGAGCAGTACTTC
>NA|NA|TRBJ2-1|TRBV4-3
CASSQDGTGVYNEQFF
TGCGCCAGCAGCCAAGATGGGACGGGGGTCTACAATGAGCAGTTCTTC
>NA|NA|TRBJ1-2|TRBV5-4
CASSLEHREGNGYTF
TGTGCCAGCAGCCTGGAGCACAGGGAGGGTAATGGCTACACCTTC
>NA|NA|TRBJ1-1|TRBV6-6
CASILPGVTEAFF
TGTGCCAGCATTTTACCCGGAGTCACTGAAGCTTTCTTT
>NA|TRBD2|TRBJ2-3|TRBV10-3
CATSRIRTSGRTDTQYF
TGTGCCACCTCTCGCATTCGCACTAGCGGGAGAACAGATACGCAGTATTTT
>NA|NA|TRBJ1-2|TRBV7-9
CASSSTDTNYGYTF
TGTGCCAGCAGCAGCACCGACACTAACTATGGCTACACCTTC
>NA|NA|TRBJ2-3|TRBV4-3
CASSGGRGTDTQYF
TGCGCCAGCAGTGGAGGGAGGGGGACAGATACGCAGTATTTT
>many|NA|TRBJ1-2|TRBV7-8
CASSLRDKNYGYTF
TGTGCCAGCAGCTTGAGGGACAAGAACTATGGCTACACCTTC
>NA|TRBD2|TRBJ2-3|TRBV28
CASSLGRGRTDTQYF
TGTGCCAGCAGTTTGGGGCGGGGGAGGACAGATACGCAGTATTTT
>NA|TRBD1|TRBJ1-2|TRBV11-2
CASSFSLQGAGGYTF
TGTGCCAGCAGCTTCTCCTTACAGGGGGCTGGAGGCTACACCTTC
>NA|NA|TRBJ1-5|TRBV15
CATAREGNQPQHF
TGTGCCACCGCCAGGGAAGGCAATCAGCCCCAGCATTTT
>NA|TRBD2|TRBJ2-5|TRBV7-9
CASSLAVQTQETQYF
TGTGCCAGCAGCCTAGCGGTTCAGACCCAAGAGACCCAGTACTTC
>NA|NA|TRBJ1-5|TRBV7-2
CASSLGTQPQHF
TGTGCCAGCAGCTTAGGGACTCAGCCCCAGCATTTT
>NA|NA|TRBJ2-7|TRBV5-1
CASSLQGVSYEQYF
TGCGCCAGCAGCCTGCAGGGAGTCTCCTACGAGCAGTACTTC
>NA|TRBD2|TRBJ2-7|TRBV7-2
CASSSTSGAAYEQYF
TGTGCCAGCAGTTCGACTAGCGGGGCAGCCTACGAGCAGTACTTC
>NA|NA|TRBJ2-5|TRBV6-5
CASSYPKAGSQYF
TGTGCCAGCAGTTACCCGAAAGCCGGGAGCCAGTACTTC
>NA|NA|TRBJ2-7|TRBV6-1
CASSEKRYEQYF
TGTGCCAGCAGTGAAAAGCGGTACGAGCAGTACTTC
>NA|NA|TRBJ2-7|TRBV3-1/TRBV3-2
CASSRTLYEQYF
TGTGCCAGCAGCCGGACACTATATGAGCAGTACTTC
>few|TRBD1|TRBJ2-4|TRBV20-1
CSAGARDRGAEGWAKNIQYF
TGCAGTGCTGGTGCCCGGGACAGGGGTGCGGAAGGGTGGGCCAAAAACATTCAGTACTTC
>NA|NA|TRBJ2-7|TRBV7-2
CASSLNPRGRGDEQYF
TGTGCCAGCAGCTTAAATCCCCGGGGCAGGGGCGACGAGCAGTACTTC
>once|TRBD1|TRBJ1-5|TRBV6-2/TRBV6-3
CASSPSDRGANQPQHF
TGTGCCAGCAGTCCCAGCGACAGGGGGGCGAATCAGCCCCAGCATTTT
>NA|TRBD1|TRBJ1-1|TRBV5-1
CASSFGQGASNTEAFF
TGCGCCAGCAGCTTCGGACAGGGGGCGTCGAACACTGAAGCTTTCTTT
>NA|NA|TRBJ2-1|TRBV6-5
CASQPGRLFEQFF
TGTGCCAGCCAACCGGGACGGCTGTTTGAGCAGTTCTTC
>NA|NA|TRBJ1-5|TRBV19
CASSMGRVVQPQHF
TGTGCCAGTAGTATGGGCAGGGTCGTTCAGCCCCAGCATTTT
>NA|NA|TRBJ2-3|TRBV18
CASSPPTGNTQYF
TGTGCCAGCTCACCACCGACAGGAAATACGCAGTATTTT
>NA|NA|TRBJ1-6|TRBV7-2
CASSLGVGLYNSPLHF
TGTGCCAGCAGCTTAGGTGTTGGCCTCTATAATTCACCCCTCCACTTT
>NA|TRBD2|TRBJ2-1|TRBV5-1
CASSLAASGRRSYNEQFF
TGCGCCAGCAGCTTGGCCGCTAGCGGGCGAAGGTCCTACAATGAGCAGTTCTTC
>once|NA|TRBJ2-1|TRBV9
CASSTPGPSYNEQFF
TGTGCCAGCAGCACCCCGGGCCCTTCCTACAATGAGCAGTTCTTC
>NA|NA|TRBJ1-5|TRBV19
CASSMGGAQPQHF
TGTGCCAGTAGTATGGGGGGGGCTCAGCCCCAGCATTTT
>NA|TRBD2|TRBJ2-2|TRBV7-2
CASSLLSGGAIGELFF
TGTGCCAGCAGCTTACTTAGCGGGGGGGCGATCGGGGAGCTGTTTTTT
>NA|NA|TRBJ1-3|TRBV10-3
CAISESKGQGNSGNTIYF
TGTGCCATCAGTGAGTCGAAGGGGCAGGGAAATTCTGGAAACACCATATATTTT
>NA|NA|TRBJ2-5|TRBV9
CASSVGNGGQETQYF
TGTGCCAGCAGCGTTGGGAATGGCGGACAAGAGACCCAGTACTTC
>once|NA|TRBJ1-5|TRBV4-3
CASSQDWRALDQPQHF
TGCGCCAGCAGCCAAGATTGGAGGGCCCTGGATCAGCCCCAGCATTTT
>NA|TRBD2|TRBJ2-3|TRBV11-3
CASSPRLAASTDTQYF
TGTGCCAGCAGTCCCAGACTAGCGGCTAGCACAGATACGCAGTATTTT
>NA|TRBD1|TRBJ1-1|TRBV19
CASSIAGTGNTEAFF
TGTGCCAGTAGTATAGCAGGGACAGGTAACACTGAAGCTTTCTTT
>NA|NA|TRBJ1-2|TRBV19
CASTGTALDGYTF
TGTGCCAGCACCGGGACGGCTTTGGATGGCTACACCTTC
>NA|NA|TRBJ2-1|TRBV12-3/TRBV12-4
CASTNRDEQFF
TGTGCCAGCACCAACCGGGATGAGCAGTTCTTC
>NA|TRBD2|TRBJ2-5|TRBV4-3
CASSQGFASGSGLETQYF
TGCGCCAGCAGCCAAGGGTTCGCTAGCGGGAGTGGGTTGGAGACCCAGTACTTC
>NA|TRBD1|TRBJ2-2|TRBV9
CASSVWDRLAGELFF
TGTGCCAGCAGCGTTTGGGACAGGTTAGCCGGGGAGCTGTTTTTT